This is a list of T cell receptor beta chains from one sample in a study of blood T cell repertoires in COVID-19. TCRdb keeps only in-frame clones here, not all; method: immunoSEQ multiplex PCR. Counted here are 90,000 to 100,000 clones, about 80% occurring once; the ten biggest clones make up 15% to 20%. Sequenced: peripheral blood. These receptors were collected from an elderly man with acute or convalescent COVID-19. Both conserved end residues are part of each CDR3.

CDR3	V	J	length
CASSQDRAGAGEKLFF	TRBV14	TRBJ1-4	16
CASSQAPVPYNSPLHF	TRBV3-1/TRBV3-2	TRBJ1-6	16
CASSRLPLSSGAVRNEQFF	TRBV3-1/TRBV3-2	TRBJ2-1	19
CASSASSPGQPQHF	TRBV11-2	TRBJ1-5	14
CASSSRAGGYNEQFF	TRBV7-2	TRBJ2-1	15
CASSLVGQGAPGNTIYF	TRBV7-2	TRBJ1-3	17
CASSILSGNTEAFF	TRBV28	TRBJ1-1	14
CASGSAEGYTF	TRBV19	TRBJ1-2	11
CASSAGTGSNTEAFF	TRBV9	TRBJ1-1	15
CASSFGRGNQPQHF	TRBV6-5	TRBJ1-5	14
CASRPQNSARSYEQYF	TRBV5-1	TRBJ2-7	16
CASSLPLEGTDTQYF	TRBV5-6	TRBJ2-3	15
CASSLGAGGVGPYNEQFF	TRBV11-2	TRBJ2-1	18
CASSRQGADTGELFF	TRBV4-3	TRBJ2-2	15
CASKAGAGTDTQYF	TRBV5-1	TRBJ2-3	14
CASSQGGNTIYF	TRBV19	TRBJ1-3	12
CASSFKNREQSGTEAFF	TRBV27	TRBJ1-1	17
CAIATGGKDTQYF	TRBV10-3	TRBJ2-3	13
CASSSPGQGAGANVLTF	TRBV5-4	TRBJ2-6	17
CAWSVYSSVTGAGTGELFF	TRBV30	TRBJ2-2	19
CASVKGGTGNTIYF	TRBV19	TRBJ1-3	14
CASSPGASGGAETQYF	TRBV7-2	TRBJ2-5	16
CASSLETRPQHF	TRBV7-9	TRBJ1-5	12
CASRRLPGSHEQYF	TRBV28	TRBJ2-7	14
CASSPLRTSGDSYNEQFF	TRBV4-1	TRBJ2-1	18
CASSQESHIRQGLPYEQYF	TRBV4-3	TRBJ2-7	19
CASKLRGGTEAFF	TRBV12-3/TRBV12-4	TRBJ1-1	13
CASSLGLVNTEAFF	TRBV5-5	TRBJ1-1	14
CAHSLGTGELFF	TRBV7-2	TRBJ2-2	12
CASSLGTGPQHF	TRBV6-2/TRBV6-3	TRBJ1-5	12
CASSPTGRLTEAFF	TRBV18	TRBJ1-1	14
CATETGGREQFF	TRBV6-6	TRBJ2-1	12
CASSSTGTGGYGYTF	TRBV5-6	TRBJ1-2	15
CARLQGFSYEQYF	TRBV21-1	TRBJ2-7	13
CASSNNPGGTYEQYF	TRBV4-1	TRBJ2-7	15
CASSQENRLYNEQFF	TRBV4-3	TRBJ2-1	15
CASREGRVQPQHF	TRBV27	TRBJ1-5	13
CASSLGVGTGGSYEQYF	TRBV5-1	TRBJ2-7	17
CASSLGRQVSYEQYF	TRBV5-4	TRBJ2-7	15
CASSWGEGFAYEQYF	TRBV5-5	TRBJ2-7	15
CASSRDFGTGELFF	TRBV5-1	TRBJ2-2	14
CASSLVANTGELFF	TRBV5-8	TRBJ2-2	14